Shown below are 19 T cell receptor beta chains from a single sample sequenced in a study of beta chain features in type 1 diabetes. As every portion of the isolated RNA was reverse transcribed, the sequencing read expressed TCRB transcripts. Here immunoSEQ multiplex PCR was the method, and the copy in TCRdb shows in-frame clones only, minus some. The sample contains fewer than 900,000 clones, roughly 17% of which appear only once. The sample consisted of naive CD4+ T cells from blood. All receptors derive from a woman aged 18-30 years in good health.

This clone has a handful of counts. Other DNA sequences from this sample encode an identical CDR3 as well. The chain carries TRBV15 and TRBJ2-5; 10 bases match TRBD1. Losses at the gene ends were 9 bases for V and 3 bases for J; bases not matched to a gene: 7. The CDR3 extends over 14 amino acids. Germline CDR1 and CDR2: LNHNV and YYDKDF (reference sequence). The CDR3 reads CATSRDRGEETQYF. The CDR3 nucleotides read TGTGCCACGAGTAGGGACAGGGGAGAAGAGACCCAGTACTTC.

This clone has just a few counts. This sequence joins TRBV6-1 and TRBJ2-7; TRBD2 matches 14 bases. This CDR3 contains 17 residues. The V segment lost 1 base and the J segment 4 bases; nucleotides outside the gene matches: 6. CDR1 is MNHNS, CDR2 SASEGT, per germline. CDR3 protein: CASSEGPGLAGAYEQYF. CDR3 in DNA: TGTGCCAGCAGTGAAGGGCCGGGACTAGCGGGAGCATACGAGCAGTACTTC.

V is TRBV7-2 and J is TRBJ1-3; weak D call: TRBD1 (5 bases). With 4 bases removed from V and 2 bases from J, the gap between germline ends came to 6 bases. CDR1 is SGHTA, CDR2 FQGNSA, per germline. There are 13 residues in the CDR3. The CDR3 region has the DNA TGTGCCAGCAGCTCGACAGCTGGAAACACCATATATTTT. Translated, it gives CASSSTAGNTIYF.

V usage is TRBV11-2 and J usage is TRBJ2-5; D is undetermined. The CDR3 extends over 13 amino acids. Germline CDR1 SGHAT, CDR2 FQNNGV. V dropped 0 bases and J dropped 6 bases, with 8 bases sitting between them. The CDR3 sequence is CASSLERVKTQYF. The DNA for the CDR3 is TGTGCCAGCAGCTTAGAAAGGGTAAAGACCCAGTACTTC.

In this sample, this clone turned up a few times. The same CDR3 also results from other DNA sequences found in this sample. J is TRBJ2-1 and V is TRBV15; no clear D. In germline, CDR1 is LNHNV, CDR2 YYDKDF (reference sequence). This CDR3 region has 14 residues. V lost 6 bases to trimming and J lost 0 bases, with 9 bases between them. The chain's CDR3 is CATSRGSSYNEQFF. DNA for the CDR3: TGTGCCACCAGTCGAGGCAGCTCCTACAATGAGCAGTTCTTC.

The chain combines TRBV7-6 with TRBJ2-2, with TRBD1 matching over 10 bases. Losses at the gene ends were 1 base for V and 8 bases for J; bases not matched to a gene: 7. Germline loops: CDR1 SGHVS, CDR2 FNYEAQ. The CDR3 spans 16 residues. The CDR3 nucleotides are TGTGCCAGCAGCTTAGGAGGGACAGGGGTTTCGGGGGAGCTGTTTTTT. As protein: CASSLGGTGVSGELFF.

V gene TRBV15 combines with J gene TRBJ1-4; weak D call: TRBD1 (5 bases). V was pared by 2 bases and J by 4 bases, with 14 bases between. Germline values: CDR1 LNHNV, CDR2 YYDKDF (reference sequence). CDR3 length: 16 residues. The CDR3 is CATSRYTQVNNEKLFF. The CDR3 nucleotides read TGTGCCACCAGCAGATACACACAGGTGAATAATGAAAAACTGTTTTTT.

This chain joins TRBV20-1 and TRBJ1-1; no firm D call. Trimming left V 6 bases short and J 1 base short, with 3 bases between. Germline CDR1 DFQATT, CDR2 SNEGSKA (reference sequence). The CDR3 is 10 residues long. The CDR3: CSAQNTEAFF. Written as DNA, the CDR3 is TGCAGTGCCCAGAACACTGAAGCTTTCTTT.

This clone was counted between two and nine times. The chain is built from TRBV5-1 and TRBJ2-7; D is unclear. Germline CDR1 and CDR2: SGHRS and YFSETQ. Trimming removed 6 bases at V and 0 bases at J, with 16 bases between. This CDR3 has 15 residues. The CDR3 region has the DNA TGCGCCAGCATGGTCCGCCCAGAGAGCTCCTACGAGCAGTACTTC. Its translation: CASMVRPESSYEQYF.

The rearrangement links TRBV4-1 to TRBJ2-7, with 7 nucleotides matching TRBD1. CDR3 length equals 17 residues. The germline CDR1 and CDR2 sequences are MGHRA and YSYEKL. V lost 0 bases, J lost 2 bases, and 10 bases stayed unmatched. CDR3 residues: CASSQEPRYRGPYEQYF. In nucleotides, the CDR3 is TGCGCCAGCAGCCAAGAACCGAGATACAGGGGCCCCTACGAGCAGTACTTC.

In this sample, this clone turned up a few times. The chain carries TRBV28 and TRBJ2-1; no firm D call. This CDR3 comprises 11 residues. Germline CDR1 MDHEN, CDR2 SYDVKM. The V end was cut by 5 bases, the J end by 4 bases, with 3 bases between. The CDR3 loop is CASSAYNEQFF. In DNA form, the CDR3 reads TGTGCCAGCAGTGCTTACAATGAGCAGTTCTTC.

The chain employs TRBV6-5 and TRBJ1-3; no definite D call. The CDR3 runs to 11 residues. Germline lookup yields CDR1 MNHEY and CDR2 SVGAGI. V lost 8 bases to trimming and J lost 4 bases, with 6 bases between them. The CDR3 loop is CASGLGNTIYF. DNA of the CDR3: TGTGCCAGCGGCCTGGGAAACACCATATATTTT.

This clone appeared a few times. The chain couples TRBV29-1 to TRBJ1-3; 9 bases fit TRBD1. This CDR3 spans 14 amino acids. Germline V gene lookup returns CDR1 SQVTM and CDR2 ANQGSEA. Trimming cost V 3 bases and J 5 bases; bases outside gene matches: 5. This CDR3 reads CSVELQGARNTIYF. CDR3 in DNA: TGCAGCGTTGAGTTACAGGGGGCTCGAAACACCATATATTTT.

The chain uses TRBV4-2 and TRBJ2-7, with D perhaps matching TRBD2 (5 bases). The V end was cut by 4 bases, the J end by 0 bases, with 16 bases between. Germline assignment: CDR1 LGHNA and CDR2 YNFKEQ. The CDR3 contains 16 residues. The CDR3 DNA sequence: TGTGCCAGCAGCCCACCCGGGGAAGGGAGCTCCTACGAGCAGTACTTC. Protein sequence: CASSPPGEGSSYEQYF.

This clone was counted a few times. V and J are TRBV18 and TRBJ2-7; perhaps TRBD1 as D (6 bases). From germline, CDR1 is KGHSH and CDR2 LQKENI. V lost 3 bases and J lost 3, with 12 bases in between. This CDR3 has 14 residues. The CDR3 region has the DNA TGTGCCAGCTCACCGGCGGACAGAGTCTACGAGCAGTACTTC. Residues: CASSPADRVYEQYF.

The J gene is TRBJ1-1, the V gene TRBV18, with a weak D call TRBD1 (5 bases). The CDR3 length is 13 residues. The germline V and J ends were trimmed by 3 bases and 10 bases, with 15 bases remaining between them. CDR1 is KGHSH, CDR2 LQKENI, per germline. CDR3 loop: CASSPDPGTPAFF. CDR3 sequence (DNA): TGTGCCAGCTCACCCGACCCAGGGACGCCAGCTTTCTTT. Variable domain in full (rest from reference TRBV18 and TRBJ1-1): NAGVMQNPRHLVRRRGQEARLRCSPMKGHSHVYWYRQLPEEGLKFMVYLQKENIIDESGMPKERFSAEFPKEGPSILRIQQVVRGDSAAYFCASSPDPGTPAFFGQGTRLTVV.

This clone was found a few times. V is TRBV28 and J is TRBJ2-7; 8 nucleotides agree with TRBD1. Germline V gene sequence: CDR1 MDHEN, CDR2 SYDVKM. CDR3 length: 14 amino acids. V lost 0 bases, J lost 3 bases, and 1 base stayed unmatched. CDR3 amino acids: CASSLWDRVYEQYF. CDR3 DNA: TGTGCCAGCAGTTTATGGGACAGGGTCTACGAGCAGTACTTC.

CDR3 in amino acids: CATMGTDTQYF. CDR3 bases: TGTGCAACCATGGGCACAGATACGCAGTATTTT. The rearrangement links TRBV10-3 to TRBJ2-3; D gene unclear. This CDR3 spans 11 amino acids. CDR1 and CDR2 from the germline V gene are ENHRY and SYGVKD.

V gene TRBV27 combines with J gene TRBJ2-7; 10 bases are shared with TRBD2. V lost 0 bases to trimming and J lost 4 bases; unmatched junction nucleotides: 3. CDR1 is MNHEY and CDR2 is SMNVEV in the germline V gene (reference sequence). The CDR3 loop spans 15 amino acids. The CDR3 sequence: CASSLSWTSGYEQYF. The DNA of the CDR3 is TGTGCCAGCAGTTTATCTTGGACTAGCGGATACGAGCAGTACTTC.